This entry concerns a single T cell receptor (beta chain). The sample originates from a study of T cell changes during pregnancy in multiple sclerosis. This CDR3 is 15 amino acids long. The V gene's germline CDR1 is SGDLS and CDR2 YYNGEE. V dropped 3 bases and J dropped 4; count of bases not matched to a gene: 5. Sequencing used immunoSEQ multiplex PCR; TCRdb keeps in-frame clones, though not all of them. In the table there are around 58,000 clones, about 90% of which are singletons. The input for sequencing was CD4+ T cells from peripheral blood mononuclear cells, taken after pregnancy. The chain links TRBV9 to TRBJ2-2; 8 bases line up with TRBD1. The clonotype originates from a female donor in good health, enrolled as a control in a pregnancy study. CDR3: CASSGGQDLTGELFF. The DNA of the CDR3 is TGTGCCAGCAGCGGGGGACAGGACCTCACCGGGGAGCTGTTTTTT.